This T cell receptor beta chain was retrieved from a study of CD8 T cells in ankylosing spondylitis (dated by TCRdb to 2016 to 2017). Regarding the research as a whole: T cell receptor beta repertoires were profiled in healthy donors and ankylosing spondylitis patients so that disease-linked TCR variants could be found. The whole study cohort included under 140 healthy donors and 25 ankylosing spondylitis patients. Peripheral blood was sampled, and synovial fluid was additionally collected from ankylosing spondylitis patients.

Many counts were recorded for this clonotype. It lacks a known antigen. Per-base qualities were not stored, and no clone one base away is much larger. Study-wide findings and limitations: The disease-linked clones showed a CD8+ phenotype and occurred at relatively low frequencies in peripheral blood. Some motif variants were previously reported in synovial fluid and blood of reactive arthritis patients, suggesting common disease-initiation mechanisms. The disease-linked clones were reported to be significantly enriched in matched synovial fluid samples from ankylosing spondylitis patients. Blood from ankylosing spondylitis patients appeared to be characterized by a TCR beta motif made up of under ten highly homologous amino acid variants.

Reads for this sample came from an Illumina HiSeq 2500. TCR beta libraries were prepared by quantitative 5'-RACE with molecular barcodes. The published analysis was carried out like this. A new computational method based on a probabilistic model of VDJ rearrangement was used to identify disease-linked TCR variants. The public reads were run again by TCRdb, first through fastp at Q25 and then through MiXCR, and only productive beta chains were kept. Each entry is one CDR3 protein sequence, shown with its most common DNA and genes. The authors' filters were not applied to this entry. Counted in this sample were approximately 520,000 distinct CDR3 sequences; approximately 5.3% of them appeared once. The ten largest clones add up to roughly 3.3% of the sample. The germline V gene (reference sequence) specifies DFQATT as CDR1 and SNEGSKA as CDR2. Unmatched junction bases come to 6, with V trimmed by 5 bases and J by 5 bases. The cysteine opens and the phenylalanine closes a CDR3 of 13 amino acids. The only DNA kept is the CDR3, 39 bases in frame from the first base.

The sequencing input was blood, either unsorted or a sorted T cell fraction (not recorded which). The V gene is TRBV20-1 and the J gene is TRBJ1-5; TRBD1 agrees with 7 junctional bases. The receptor was derived from a male donor with ankylosing spondylitis. The DNA is TGCAGTGCTCTCGACAGGGTGGATCAGCCCCAGCATTTT. This is translated as CSALDRVDQPQHF.